The next 27 T cell receptor beta chains were all read from a single sample in a study of blood T cell repertoires in COVID-19. Libraries were prepared by immunoSEQ multiplex PCR; TCRdb keeps only in-frame clonotypes and omits some of them. The data contain 170,000 or so clones, roughly nine tenths of them singletons. Sequenced sample: peripheral blood. The origin of the receptors is a man aged 18 to 29 who had recovered from COVID-19.

The chain combines TRBV6-5 with TRBJ1-2, with a weak D call TRBD1 (6 bases). Trimming pared 6 bases from V and 7 bases from J, leaving 15 bases between. This CDR3 has 13 amino acids. Per the germline V gene, CDR1 is MNHEY and CDR2 is SVGAGI. The chain's CDR3 is CASSPPGAGGYTF. CDR3 DNA sequence: TGTGCCAGCAGCCCCCCAGGGGCGGGTGGCTACACCTTC.

The CDR3 spells CASSESGQPQHF. CDR3 nucleotides: TGTGCCAGCAGTGAATCAGGTCAGCCCCAGCATTTT. V usage is TRBV25-1 and J usage is TRBJ1-5, with D uncertain. Germline loops: CDR1 MGHDK, CDR2 SYGVNS. The ends were cut back, 1 base at V and 6 bases at J, with 4 bases in the middle. CDR3 size: 12 residues.

This clone appeared a single time. The chain is built from TRBV4-3 and TRBJ1-2; D unclear. Germline CDR1 reads LGHNA; CDR2 reads YSLEER. The CDR3 spans 15 residues. Trimming removed 0 bases at V and 4 bases at J, with 12 bases between. The CDR3 sequence: CASSQDYHSSYGYTF. The CDR3 DNA is TGCGCCAGCAGCCAAGATTATCACAGCTCCTATGGCTACACCTTC.

The gene calls are TRBV25-1 and TRBJ1-5; D perhaps matches TRBD1 (5 bases). V dropped 4 bases and J dropped 10 bases, with 14 bases sitting between them. This CDR3 is built from 13 residues. Germline CDR1 and CDR2: MGHDK and SYGVNS. The DNA for the CDR3 is TGTGCCAGCAGTGGCGGGGGGTCACTACCCCAGCATTTT. It translates to CASSGGGSLPQHF.

The chain recombines TRBV7-9 with TRBJ2-1; 7 bases agree with TRBD2. CDR1 and CDR2 from the germline V gene are SEHNR and FQNEAQ (reference sequence). CDR3 length: 16 amino acids. With 5 bases clipped from V and 2 bases from J, the junction kept 9 bases outside the gene matches. In DNA, the CDR3 is TGTGCCAGCAGCCTTAAGGGGACTACTACCTACAATGAGCAGTTCTTC. Amino acids: CASSLKGTTTYNEQFF. Full variable domain (remainder filled in from reference TRBV7-9 and TRBJ2-1): DTGVSQNPRHKITKRGQNVTFRCDPISEHNRLYWYRQTLGQGPEFLTYFQNEAQLEKSRLLSDRFSAERPKGSFSTLEIQRTEQGDSAMYLCASSLKGTTTYNEQFFGPGTRLTVL.

The chain is built from TRBV27 and TRBJ2-2; D is undetermined. The CDR3 is 15 residues long. V shed 0 bases and J shed 6 bases, with 11 bases lying between them. Germline assignment: CDR1 MNHEY and CDR2 SMNVEV (reference sequence). This CDR3 reads CASSLSSSAAGELFF. In nucleotides, the CDR3 is TGTGCCAGCAGTTTATCTTCCAGCGCGGCCGGGGAGCTGTTTTTT.

CDR3 residues: CASSSGEGNYGYTF. The CDR3 nucleotides read TGTGCCAGCAGCTCCGGGGAGGGGAACTATGGCTACACCTTC. This sequence joins TRBV5-5 and TRBJ1-2; the D gene is possibly TRBD1 (5 bases). The V gene's germline CDR1 is SGHKS and CDR2 YYEKEE (reference sequence). The CDR3 runs to 14 residues. Trimming removed 3 bases at V and 2 bases at J, with 11 bases between.

V usage is TRBV3-1 (or the pseudogene TRBV3-2) and J usage is TRBJ1-2, with 7 bases aligning to TRBD1. The CDR3 is 12 amino acids. Trimming removed 6 bases from V and 5 bases from J; junction bases left unmatched: 3. Germline lookup yields CDR1 LGHDT and CDR2 YNNKEL (reference sequence). The chain's CDR3 is CASSQQGYGYTF. In DNA form, the CDR3 reads TGTGCCAGCAGTCAACAGGGGTATGGCTACACCTTC.

This clone was seen only a few times. The V gene is TRBV6-6, the J gene TRBJ1-2; 7 bases align to TRBD1. The CDR3 spans 13 residues. The germline gives CDR1 MNHNY, CDR2 SVGAGI (reference sequence). The V and J ends lost 8 bases and 4 bases, in that order; junction bases with no gene match: 7. CDR3 loop: CASSEGAGYGYTF. The CDR3 coding sequence is TGTGCCAGCTCCGAGGGGGCAGGCTATGGCTACACCTTC.

The rearrangement links TRBV5-5 to TRBJ1-5; D is uncertain. The CDR3 covers 14 residues. The germline V and J ends were trimmed by 1 base and 5 bases, with 10 bases remaining between them. CDR1 is SGHKS, CDR2 YYEKEE, per germline (reference sequence). CDR3 region: CASSLTRSDQPQHF. The CDR3 bases are TGTGCCAGCAGCTTGACAAGGAGTGATCAGCCCCAGCATTTT.

This clone was detected once. The V call is TRBV2, the J call TRBJ1-1; D perhaps matches TRBD1 (5 bases). The CDR3 is made up of 14 amino acids. CDR1 and CDR2 from the germline V gene are SNHLY and FYNNEI. Deletions cut 8 bases from V and 0 bases from J, with 13 bases between. The CDR3 DNA follows: TGTGCCAGCTGGGCGGGACGGTTGAACACTGAAGCTTTCTTT. Its protein is CASWAGRLNTEAFF.

The V gene is TRBV3-1 (or the pseudogene TRBV3-2), the J gene TRBJ1-4, with a possible D match to TRBD1 (5 bases). From germline, CDR1 is LGHDT and CDR2 YNNKEL (reference sequence). The CDR3 runs 16 residues. V was trimmed by 1 base and J by 2 bases, leaving 11 bases between them. Here the CDR3 DNA reads TGTGCCAGCAGCCAAGGTCTGGGGCAGACTAATGAAAAACTGTTTTTT. It is translated as CASSQGLGQTNEKLFF.

The V gene is TRBV15, the J gene TRBJ2-7; 7 nucleotides align to TRBD2. Germline CDR1 and CDR2: LNHNV and YYDKDF (reference sequence). The CDR3 consists of 14 residues. Losses at the gene ends were 1 base for V and 4 bases for J; bases not matched to a gene: 4. The CDR3 is CATSRGGGGYEQYF. For the CDR3, the DNA is TGTGCCACCAGCAGAGGCGGGGGAGGGTACGAGCAGTACTTC.

In its sample, this clone was seen once. As DNA, the CDR3 is TGTGCCAGCAGTTACTCGCGAGGGGGCATGGGGAACGAGCAGTACTTC. This gives the protein CASSYSRGGMGNEQYF. The V and J genes are TRBV6-2 or TRBV6-3 and TRBJ2-7; 7 bases align to TRBD1. The CDR3 contains 16 residues. Germline CDR1 MNHEY, CDR2 SVGEGT. After removal of 0 bases from V and 5 bases from J, the junction contained 10 bases not matched to a gene.

The rearrangement uses TRBV3-1 (or the pseudogene TRBV3-2) and TRBJ1-4; D is ambiguous. This CDR3 has 16 amino acids. Looked up from germline, CDR1 is LGHDT and CDR2 is YNNKEL (reference sequence). The germline V and J ends were trimmed by 3 bases and 0 bases, with 11 bases remaining between them. DNA for the CDR3: TGTGCCAGCAGCCAGGGGAGCATTTCAACTAATGAAAAACTGTTTTTT. The encoded protein is CASSQGSISTNEKLFF.

Only one count was recorded for this clone. V is TRBV3-1 (or the pseudogene TRBV3-2) and J is TRBJ1-5; 7 bases line up with TRBD1. This CDR3 comprises 16 residues. Germline CDR1 and CDR2: LGHDT and YNNKEL (reference sequence). The V gene end was trimmed by 4 bases and the J gene end by 4 bases; junction bases not matched to a gene: 10. CDR3 bases: TGTGCCAGCAGCCCACATGCGGGACAGCAAAATCAGCCCCAGCATTTT. Protein product: CASSPHAGQQNQPQHF.

The genes are TRBV2 and TRBJ2-7, with D maybe TRBD1 (5 bases). Germline values: CDR1 SNHLY, CDR2 FYNNEI. Trimming cost V 2 bases and J 5 bases, with 13 bases left between them. CDR3 size: 14 residues. CDR3: CASSESREGNEQYF. The CDR3 bases are TGTGCCAGCAGTGAATCCAGGGAAGGGAACGAGCAGTACTTC.

V is TRBV6-5 and J is TRBJ1-1; D is perhaps TRBD1 (5 bases). This CDR3 comprises 13 residues. V shed 10 bases and J shed 1 base, with 13 bases lying between them. From germline, CDR1 is MNHEY and CDR2 SVGAGI. In DNA, the CDR3 is TGTGCCACCCGGGAGGGGACGAACACTGAAGCTTTCTTT. Its translation is CATREGTNTEAFF.

The chain joins TRBV6-5 to TRBJ1-6; unclear D gene. CDR1 and CDR2 from the germline V gene are MNHEY and SVGAGI. V shed 6 bases and J shed 4 bases, with 13 bases lying between them. The CDR3 has 15 residues. The DNA for the CDR3 is TGTGCCAGCAGCCCGGGTAGCGAATATAATTCACCCCTCCACTTT. As protein: CASSPGSEYNSPLHF.

The chain recombines TRBV10-3 with TRBJ2-5; 8 nucleotides match TRBD2. Germline V gene sequence: CDR1 ENHRY, CDR2 SYGVKD. This CDR3 spans 16 amino acids. The V segment lost 2 bases and the J segment 5 bases; nucleotides outside the gene matches: 10. CDR3 residues: CAISETPGGTGETQYF. As DNA, the CDR3 is TGTGCCATCAGTGAGACCCCGGGGGGGACCGGTGAGACCCAGTACTTC.

This chain links TRBV27 with TRBJ2-3; D remains ambiguous. The CDR3 loop spans 14 amino acids. Trimming removed 5 bases from V and 4 bases from J, with 13 bases in between. The germline gives CDR1 MNHEY, CDR2 SMNVEV (reference sequence). The CDR3 nucleotides are TGTGCCAGCAGTCCTCGAGCGCCCCCAGATACGCAGTATTTT. It yields the protein CASSPRAPPDTQYF.

The chain joins TRBV28 to TRBJ1-3; no clear D gene. CDR1 and CDR2 from the germline V gene are MDHEN and SYDVKM. There are 15 residues in the CDR3. V lost 3 bases and J lost 1, with 10 bases in between. The CDR3 reads CASSFDGVSGNTIYF. The CDR3 nucleotides read TGTGCCAGCAGTTTTGACGGGGTTTCTGGAAACACCATATATTTT.

The J gene is TRBJ2-2, the V gene TRBV6-4; tentatively, D is TRBD2 (5 bases). The V and J ends lost 5 bases and 1 base respectively, with 5 bases between them. Looked up from germline, CDR1 is MRHNA and CDR2 is SNTAGT. There are 13 residues in the CDR3. This CDR3 is CASSSGNTGELFF. In DNA form, the CDR3 reads TGTGCCAGCAGTAGCGGGAACACCGGGGAGCTGTTTTTT.

The V call is TRBV11-2, the J call TRBJ2-3; 7 bases map to TRBD1. J lost 0 bases, V lost 5 bases, and 2 bases had no gene match. This CDR3 is built from 14 residues. Germline V lookup: CDR1 SGHAT, CDR2 FQNNGV. The CDR3 loop reads CASSTTGSTDTQYF. CDR3 DNA sequence: TGTGCCAGCAGCACGACAGGGAGCACAGATACGCAGTATTTT. Supplemented by reference TRBV11-2 and TRBJ2-3, the full variable domain reads EAGVAQSPRYKIIEKRQSVAFWCNPISGHATLYWYQQILGQGPKLLIQFQNNGVVDDSQLPKDRFSAERLKGVDSTLKIQPAKLEDSAVYLCASSTTGSTDTQYFGPGTRLTVL.

The chain couples TRBV5-1 to TRBJ2-3; a possible D gene is TRBD2 (5 bases). The CDR3 is made up of 15 amino acids. From germline, CDR1 is SGHRS and CDR2 YFSETQ. Trimming left V 0 bases short and J 4 bases short, with 12 bases between. The CDR3 reads CASSLGGSIADTQYF. In DNA form, the CDR3 reads TGCGCCAGCAGCTTGGGAGGGAGTATCGCAGATACGCAGTATTTT.

The chain joins TRBV7-9 to TRBJ2-3; D gene unclear. The CDR3 runs 11 residues. CDR1 and CDR2 from the germline V gene are SEHNR and FQNEAQ (reference sequence). V lost 7 bases and J lost 4, with 6 bases in between. This CDR3 reads CASTSSDTQYF. DNA for the CDR3: TGTGCCAGCACCTCCTCAGATACGCAGTATTTT.

The chain combines TRBV7-2 with TRBJ2-7, with 12 positions matching TRBD2. The germline CDR1 and CDR2 sequences are SGHTA and FQGNSA. V lost 0 bases and J lost 2; bases outside the gene matches: 8. This CDR3 spans 18 amino acids. Written as DNA, the CDR3 is TGTGCCAGCAGCTTAGCACTAGCGGGAGGAGGAGCGCCCTACGAGCAGTACTTC. Amino acids: CASSLALAGGGAPYEQYF.